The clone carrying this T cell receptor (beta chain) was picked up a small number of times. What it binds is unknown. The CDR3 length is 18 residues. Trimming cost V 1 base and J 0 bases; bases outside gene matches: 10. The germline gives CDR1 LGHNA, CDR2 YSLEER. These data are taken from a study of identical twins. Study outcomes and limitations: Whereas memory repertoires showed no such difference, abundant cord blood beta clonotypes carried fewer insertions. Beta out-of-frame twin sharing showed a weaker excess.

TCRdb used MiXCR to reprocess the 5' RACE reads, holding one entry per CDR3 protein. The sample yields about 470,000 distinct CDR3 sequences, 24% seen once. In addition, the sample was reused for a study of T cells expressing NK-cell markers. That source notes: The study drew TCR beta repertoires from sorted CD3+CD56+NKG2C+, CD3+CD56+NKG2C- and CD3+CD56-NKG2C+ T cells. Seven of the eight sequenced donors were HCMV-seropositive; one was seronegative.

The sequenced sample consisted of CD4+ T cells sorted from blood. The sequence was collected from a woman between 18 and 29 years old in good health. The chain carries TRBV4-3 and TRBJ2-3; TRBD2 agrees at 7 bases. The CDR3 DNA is TGCGCCAGCAGCCAAGGAGGGGCGGGAGCCCTTAGCACAGATACGCAGTATTTT. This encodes CASSQGGAGALSTDTQYF.